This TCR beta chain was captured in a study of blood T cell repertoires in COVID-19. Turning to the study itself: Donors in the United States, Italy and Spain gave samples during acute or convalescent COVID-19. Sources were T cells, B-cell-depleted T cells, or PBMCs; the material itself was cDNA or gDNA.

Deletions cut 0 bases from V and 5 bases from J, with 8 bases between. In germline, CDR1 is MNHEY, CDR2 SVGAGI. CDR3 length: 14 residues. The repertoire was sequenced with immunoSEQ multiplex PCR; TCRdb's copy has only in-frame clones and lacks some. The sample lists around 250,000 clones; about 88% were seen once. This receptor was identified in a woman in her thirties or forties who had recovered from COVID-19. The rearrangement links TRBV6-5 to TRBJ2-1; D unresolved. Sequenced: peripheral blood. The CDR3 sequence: CASSYSTQHNEQFF. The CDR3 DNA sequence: TGTGCCAGCAGTTACTCGACTCAGCACAATGAGCAGTTCTTC.